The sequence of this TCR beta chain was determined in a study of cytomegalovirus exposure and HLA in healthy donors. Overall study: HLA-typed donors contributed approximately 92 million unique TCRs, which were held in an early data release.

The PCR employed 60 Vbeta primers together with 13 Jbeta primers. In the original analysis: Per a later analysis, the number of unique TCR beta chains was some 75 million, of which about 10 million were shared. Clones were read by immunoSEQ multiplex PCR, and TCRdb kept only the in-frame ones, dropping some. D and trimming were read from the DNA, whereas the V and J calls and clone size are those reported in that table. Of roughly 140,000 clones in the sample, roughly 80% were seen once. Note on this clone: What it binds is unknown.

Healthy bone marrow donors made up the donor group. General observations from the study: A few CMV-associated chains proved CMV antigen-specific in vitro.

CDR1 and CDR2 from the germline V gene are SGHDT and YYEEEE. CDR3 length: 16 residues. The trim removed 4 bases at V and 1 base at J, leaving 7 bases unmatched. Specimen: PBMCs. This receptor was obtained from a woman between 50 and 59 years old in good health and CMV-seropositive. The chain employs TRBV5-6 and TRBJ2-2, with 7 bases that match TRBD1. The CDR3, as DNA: TGTGCCAGCAGCAGGGGACAGAATAGGAACACCGGGGAGCTGTTTTTT. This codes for CASSRGQNRNTGELFF.